These 29 T cell receptor beta chains were sequenced from one sample in a study of blood T cell repertoires in COVID-19. The assay was immunoSEQ multiplex PCR, and TCRdb's table has in-frame clones only and misses some. The top ten hold 0.95% to 1.5% of the sample, which has hundreds of thousands of clones, about 87% seen once. Sequenced sample: PBMCs or T cells enriched from blood (not recorded which). Receptors were obtained from a woman in her forties with acute COVID-19.

CDR3 nucleotide sequence: TGTGCCAGCTCACCACCGGACAGGGCCGGCTACACCTTC. It codes for CASSPPDRAGYTF. The genes are TRBV18 and TRBJ1-2; 8 bases are shared with TRBD1. The CDR3 sequence is 13 residues long. The V gene end was trimmed by 0 bases and the J gene end by 8 bases; junction bases not matched to a gene: 2. Germline loops: CDR1 KGHSH, CDR2 LQKENI.

The J gene is TRBJ2-2, the V gene TRBV19; 7 bases fit TRBD2. V trimming: 4 bases; J trimming: 5 bases; junction bases outside the gene matches: 1. Germline lookup yields CDR1 LNHDA and CDR2 SQIVND (reference sequence). The CDR3 consists of 13 residues. CDR3 nucleotide sequence: TGTGCCAGTAGTAACGGGAGGACCGGGGAGCTGTTTTTT. Translated: CASSNGRTGELFF.

The chain employs TRBV7-3 and TRBJ2-7; D may be TRBD2 (7 bases). Trimming took 5 bases from V and 6 from J, leaving 20 bases between them. The CDR3 loop spans 15 amino acids. Germline values: CDR1 SGHTA, CDR2 FQGTGA. The CDR3 reads CASSPRGGSLGEQYF. CDR3 coding DNA: TGTGCCAGCAGCCCCAGGGGCGGGAGCTTAGGCGAGCAGTACTTC.

V and J are TRBV7-9 and TRBJ1-5, with D maybe TRBD1 (5 bases). CDR1 and CDR2 (germline): SEHNR, FQNEAQ (reference sequence). The CDR3 has 18 residues. V lost 5 bases to trimming and J lost 3 bases, with 23 bases between them. CDR3 nucleotides: TGTGCCAGCAGCCGAGAAATCACGGGACTGGGAATCAATCAGCCCCAGCATTTT. Amino acid sequence: CASSREITGLGINQPQHF.

The genes are TRBV5-1 and TRBJ2-1; a possible D gene is TRBD1 (5 bases). V dropped 2 bases and J dropped 0 bases, with 12 bases sitting between them. Germline CDR1 is SGHRS and CDR2 is YFSETQ. The CDR3 is 16 amino acids. CDR3 region: CASSLTTVSSYNEQFF. The CDR3 DNA sequence: TGCGCCAGCAGCTTAACGACAGTTAGCTCCTACAATGAGCAGTTCTTC.

The chain combines TRBV5-4 with TRBJ2-5; possible D gene TRBD1, 6 bases. The germline gives CDR1 SGHNT, CDR2 YYREEE (reference sequence). This CDR3 has 15 residues. V was shortened by 1 base and J by 2 bases, with 12 bases between the two germline ends. CDR3 sequence reads: CASSLRSRGQETQYF. CDR3 in DNA: TGTGCCAGCAGCTTGAGGTCCAGGGGTCAAGAGACCCAGTACTTC.

This sequence joins TRBV5-1 and TRBJ2-3; D possibly corresponds to TRBD1 (5 bases). Looked up from germline, CDR1 is SGHRS and CDR2 is YFSETQ. V lost 2 bases to trimming and J lost 4 bases, with 23 bases between them. This CDR3 is 18 amino acids long. CDR3 sequence (DNA): TGCGCCAGCAGCTTAGGTCAAGTCAGTTTTAGGGGTGCAGATACGCAGTATTTT. Amino acid sequence: CASSLGQVSFRGADTQYF.

Many counts were recorded for this clone. This CDR3 reads CASSTGLAGVGTGELFF. CDR3 coding DNA: TGCGCCAGCAGCACCGGACTAGCGGGAGTAGGGACCGGGGAGCTGTTTTTT. This chain links TRBV5-1 with TRBJ2-2; 13 bases map to TRBD2. Germline V gene lookup returns CDR1 SGHRS and CDR2 YFSETQ. Trimming took 4 bases from V and 5 from J; bases not matched to a gene: 8. The CDR3 totals 17 residues. Looking up the rest from reference TRBV5-1 and TRBJ2-2 gives the full variable domain: KAGVTQTPRYLIKTRGQQVTLSCSPISGHRSVSWYQQTPGQGLQFLFEYFSETQRNKGNFPGRFSGRQFSNSRSEMNVSTLELGDSALYLCASSTGLAGVGTGELFFGEGSRLTVL.

The chain employs TRBV18 and TRBJ2-3; no reliable D call. This CDR3 region has 12 residues. Germline V lookup: CDR1 KGHSH, CDR2 LQKENI. V was trimmed by 6 bases and J by 6 bases, leaving 10 bases between them. The CDR3 sequence: CASSRLPDTQYF. CDR3 sequence (DNA): TGTGCCAGCTCCCGACTCCCGGATACGCAGTATTTT.

The chain is built from TRBV6-5 and TRBJ2-2; 7 bases are shared with TRBD1. V shed 0 bases and J 3 bases; nucleotides not matched to a gene: 1. Germline CDR1 and CDR2: MNHEY and SVGAGI. The CDR3 sequence is 15 residues long. This CDR3 is CASSYSTGHTGELFF. CDR3 nucleotide sequence: TGTGCCAGCAGTTACTCGACAGGGCACACCGGGGAGCTGTTTTTT.

CDR3 in amino acids: CASSLSGGEEKLFF. The DNA of the CDR3 is TGTGCCAGCAGCCTTTCAGGGGGAGAGGAAAAACTGTTTTTT. V usage is TRBV7-9 and J usage is TRBJ1-4; 7 bases line up with TRBD1. This CDR3 is built from 14 residues. Looked up from germline, CDR1 is SEHNR and CDR2 is FQNEAQ (reference sequence). The V and J ends lost 5 bases and 8 bases, in that order; junction bases with no gene match: 8.

This clone was found a few times. This chain links TRBV7-3 with TRBJ2-5; 7 nucleotides align to TRBD2. Trimming at V came to 1 base and at J to 5 bases, leaving 1 base not matched to a gene. Germline V gene lookup returns CDR1 SGHTA and CDR2 FQGTGA. The CDR3 covers 13 residues. CDR3 loop: CASSLRRGETQYF. CDR3 nucleotides: TGTGCCAGCAGCTTAAGGCGGGGGGAGACCCAGTACTTC. The variable domain in full, with the rest retrieved from reference TRBV7-3 and TRBJ2-5, is GAGVSQTPSNKVTEKGKYVELRCDPISGHTALYWYRQSLGQGPEFLIYFQGTGAADDSGLPNDRFFAVRPEGSVSTLKIQRTERGDSAVYLCASSLRRGETQYFGPGTRLLVL.

This clone came up once. As DNA, the CDR3 is TGCGCCAGCAGCCCTCTCGGGGGGAATCAGCCCCAGCATTTT. It specifies CASSPLGGNQPQHF. The J gene is TRBJ1-5, the V gene TRBV4-3, with D possibly TRBD1 on 5 matching bases. The CDR3 is 14 residues long. V gave up 4 bases and J gave up 4 bases, with 11 bases separating them. CDR1 is LGHNA and CDR2 is YSLEER in the germline V gene.

The chain is built from TRBV19 and TRBJ1-1; D uncertain. The CDR3 sequence is 14 residues long. Germline V gene data show CDR1 as LNHDA and CDR2 as SQIVND (reference sequence). With 4 bases removed from V and 6 bases from J, the gap between germline ends came to 15 bases. CDR3 loop: CASSTRGLRAEAFF. The CDR3 region has the DNA TGTGCCAGTAGTACCAGAGGGCTAAGGGCTGAAGCTTTCTTT.

The J gene is TRBJ1-1, the V gene TRBV6-5; D is ambiguous. The CDR3 consists of 13 residues. Germline-derived CDR1 and CDR2 are MNHEY and SVGAGI. Between the trimmed V and J ends, which lost 7 bases and 1 base, there was a span of 10 bases. CDR3 coding DNA: TGTGCCAGCAATCGGGTCGGGAACACTGAAGCTTTCTTT. Amino acids: CASNRVGNTEAFF.

The rearrangement links TRBV2 to TRBJ1-2, with 9 bases that match TRBD1. Germline V gene data show CDR1 as SNHLY and CDR2 as FYNNEI. The CDR3 totals 12 residues. The CDR3 region is CGTGVGIYGYTF. The CDR3 nucleotides are TGTGGGACAGGGGTTGGTATCTATGGCTACACCTTC.

The rearrangement links TRBV7-9 to TRBJ2-1; 9 bases line up with TRBD2. The V and J ends lost 0 bases and 6 bases, in that order; junction bases with no gene match: 3. The CDR3 covers 15 residues. The germline V gene has CDR1 SEHNR and CDR2 FQNEAQ (reference sequence). The CDR3 DNA follows: TGTGCCAGCAGCTTAGCCCAAGCGGGAGGCAATGAGCAGTTCTTC. Translating gives CASSLAQAGGNEQFF.

The chain recombines TRBV6-4 with TRBJ1-2; unclear D gene. The CDR3 spans 15 residues. Trimming cost V 0 bases and J 3 bases, with 11 bases left between them. Per germline, CDR1 MRHNA and CDR2 SNTAGT. The CDR3 DNA is TGTGCCAGCAGTGACTCTGGCGGGTCTTACTATGGCTACACCTTC. This codes for CASSDSGGSYYGYTF.

This clone occurred once. V is TRBV10-3 and J is TRBJ2-2; 9 nucleotides match TRBD1. Losses at the gene ends were 6 bases for V and 7 bases for J; bases not matched to a gene: 9. The CDR3 runs to 15 residues. CDR1 is ENHRY and CDR2 is SYGVKD in the germline V gene. The CDR3 sequence: CAIRDPGQGGGELFF. The CDR3 nucleotides are TGTGCCATCAGGGACCCGGGACAGGGAGGCGGGGAGCTGTTTTTT.

The gene calls are TRBV2 and TRBJ1-1; D gene uncertain. This CDR3 is built from 15 residues. Germline CDR1 SNHLY, CDR2 FYNNEI. The V end was cut by 3 bases, the J end by 5 bases, with 16 bases between. The CDR3 sequence is CASSDYGSSGTEAFF. DNA of the CDR3: TGTGCCAGCAGTGACTACGGGTCCTCGGGGACTGAAGCTTTCTTT.

This clone was seen only once. The chain recombines TRBV7-2 with TRBJ2-3, with 7 bases lining up with TRBD2. With 1 base clipped from V and 0 bases from J, the junction kept 10 bases outside the gene matches. The CDR3 is 18 amino acids. Germline CDR1 and CDR2: SGHTA and FQGNSA. The CDR3: CASSLDGGRWGSTDTQYF. The CDR3 DNA follows: TGTGCCAGCAGCTTAGATGGCGGGAGATGGGGTAGCACAGATACGCAGTATTTT.

Only a few counts were recorded for this clone. The chain has TRBV30 and TRBJ2-2; D is unclear. The CDR3 extends over 13 amino acids. Trimming removed 2 bases from V and 4 bases from J, with 8 bases in between. CDR1 is GTSNPN, CDR2 SVGIG, per germline (reference sequence). The CDR3 coding sequence is TGTGCCTGGAGTATGGTGAGCACCGGGGAGCTGTTTTTT. It codes for CAWSMVSTGELFF.

The chain has TRBV5-1 and TRBJ2-2; D gene unclear. V was clipped by 2 bases and J by 2 bases, with 7 bases between them. The germline gives CDR1 SGHRS, CDR2 YFSETQ. The CDR3 covers 14 residues. CDR3 nucleotides: TGCGCCAGCAGCTTCTACAGAAACACCGGGGAGCTGTTTTTT. Its translation is CASSFYRNTGELFF.

The V and J genes are TRBV28 and TRBJ2-5; 10 bases fit TRBD2. The CDR3 totals 15 residues. With 10 bases clipped from V and 3 bases from J, the junction kept 11 bases outside the gene matches. From germline, CDR1 is MDHEN and CDR2 SYDVKM. The CDR3 sequence is CATAEFLAGEETQYF. DNA for the CDR3: TGTGCCACCGCCGAATTCCTAGCGGGAGAAGAGACCCAGTACTTC.

As to this clone: Other DNA sequences in this specimen translate into the identical CDR3. The chain recombines TRBV28 with TRBJ1-2; a possible D gene is TRBD1 (5 bases). Trimming pared 2 bases from V and 2 bases from J, leaving 6 bases between. The CDR3 is made up of 13 amino acids. CDR1 and CDR2 from the germline V gene are MDHEN and SYDVKM. The CDR3 sequence is CASSLRGNYGYTF. The CDR3 bases are TGTGCCAGCAGTTTAAGGGGAAACTATGGCTACACCTTC.

This chain connects TRBV2 to TRBJ2-3, with TRBD2 identical over 7 bases. Germline-derived CDR1 and CDR2 are SNHLY and FYNNEI. The CDR3 is made up of 15 amino acids. Trimming at V came to 4 bases and at J to 2 bases, leaving 6 bases not matched to a gene. The CDR3 DNA sequence: TGTGCCAGCAGTGTTGGGGGGACTAACACAGATACGCAGTATTTT. This gives the protein CASSVGGTNTDTQYF.

The rearrangement uses TRBV7-9 and TRBJ2-1; TRBD1 might be the D (6 bases). Trimming took 5 bases from V and 6 from J, leaving 17 bases between them. CDR1 is SEHNR, CDR2 FQNEAQ, per germline (reference sequence). The CDR3 contains 15 residues. CDR3 sequence (DNA): TGTGCCAGCAGCACACGACAGGTCCCCACCAATGAGCAGTTCTTC. Residues: CASSTRQVPTNEQFF.

The chain recombines TRBV19 with TRBJ2-1; weak D call: TRBD1 (6 bases). Germline V gene sequence: CDR1 LNHDA, CDR2 SQIVND (reference sequence). The V end lost 5 bases, the J end lost 9 bases, and 14 bases lay between the germline ends. The CDR3 totals 13 residues. This CDR3 reads CASSVGAPREQFF. CDR3 in DNA: TGTGCCAGTAGTGTGGGGGCGCCCCGTGAGCAGTTCTTC. Using reference TRBV19 and TRBJ2-1 for the parts outside the CDR3, the full variable domain is DGGITQSPKYLFRKEGQNVTLSCEQNLNHDAMYWYRQDPGQGLRLIYYSQIVNDFQKGDIAEGYSVSREKKESFPLTVTSAQKNPTAFYLCASSVGAPREQFFGPGTRLTVL.

V and J are TRBV24-1 and TRBJ2-5, with TRBD1 matching over 7 bases. Germline-derived CDR1 and CDR2 are KGHDR and SFDVKD. The CDR3 runs to 14 residues. Losses at the gene ends were 3 bases for V and 3 bases for J; bases not matched to a gene: 3. The CDR3 is CATSDLQGKETQYF. The CDR3 coding sequence is TGTGCCACCAGTGATCTACAGGGGAAAGAGACCCAGTACTTC.